This TCR beta chain was sequenced during a study of blood T cells in healthy people across ages (dated by TCRdb to between 2015 and 2017). Notes on the research overall: In model experiments, template switching captured about one uniquely barcoded TCR beta cDNA molecule for every two T cells. Age-related changes in TCR beta repertoire diversity were measured in the study by deep sequencing normalized with unique cDNA molecular identifiers. Donors were grouped into four age groups: young (average roughly 17 years), middle-aged (under 40), aged (62) and long-lived (over 80). Using the same blood draw, the study looked at two additional independent replicas of 1 million unique cDNA reads for two donors, one aged 18 to 30 and the other aged 80 or older.

Trimming accounts for 1 base at V and 0 bases at J, while the number of junction bases matched to no gene is 5. Inclusive of the bounding cysteine and phenylalanine, the CDR3 is 17 residues long. CDR3 DNA only is kept here, 51 bases in frame from base 1. The germline V gene (reference sequence) sets CDR1 to DFQATT and CDR2 to SNEGSKA. Overall study results and their limits: Since profiling was done on bulk unsorted PBMCs, naive and antigen-experienced compartments could not be conclusively compared. Compared with the aged group, the long-lived group had more naive CD4+ T cells, fewer expanded clones and increased TCR diversity, a pattern suggesting age selection. As age increased, observed TCR beta diversity per million T cells dropped in a roughly linear way, and a significant reduction was already evident by age about 40. A strong correlation was found between observed TCR beta diversity and the percentage of naive T cells measured by flow cytometry. Estimates of total diversity based on one million sequenced T cells were regarded as lower bounds and as underestimates. Donor CMV infection status was unknown, potentially confounding age-related changes in expanded clonotypes.

The protocol used for the library was 5' RACE. The sample was run on an Illumina HiSeq 2500. A second PCR of roughly 7 to 12 cycles was run with a J-beta primer mix and a sample-barcoded 5' primer. Each TCR beta cDNA molecule received a unique molecular identifier from a template-switch 5' adaptor carrying 12 random nucleotides. Each sample yielded at least 3 million CDR3-containing paired-end reads. All of the RNA was converted into first-strand cDNA using the Mint cDNA synthesis kit, with a TRBC-specific oligonucleotide serving as the primer. Following uracil-DNA glycosylase treatment, all cDNA underwent a first 18-cycle PCR with the universal primers M1SS and BC2_uni_R. Turning to the authors' computational methods: Normalization of each sample was performed by random selection of 1 million high-quality reads, each carrying a distinct molecular identifier. Instead of being binned into consensus sequences, reads with shared molecular identifiers were discarded. MiTCR, run with a Q25 quality threshold and the strictest error-elimination algorithm, handled CDR3 identification, clonotype clustering and error correction. Lower-bound total TCR beta diversity was estimated with a nonparametric unseen species model using Euler transformation. In TCRdb, the public reads were trimmed at Q25 with fastp and aligned with MiXCR, with productive beta chains retained. CDR3 protein sequences are deduplicated, and each keeps its most common genes and DNA. It is TCRdb's table, rather than the study itself, that gives the V and J calls and clone size. Here the sample has about 800,000 distinct CDR3 sequences; about 25% occur a single time. The biggest ten clones account for 3% to 4% of the sample.

The donors were around 39 Caucasian individuals from Russia, aged about 6 to 95 years, who were systemically healthy. Each donor gave around 9.9 milliliters of peripheral blood, collected into EDTA-treated Vacutainer tubes. Ficoll-Paque density-gradient centrifugation was used to isolate PBMCs, with at least 6 million per sample. Total RNA, at least 6 micrograms per sample, was extracted from PBMCs with Trizol reagent. For every donor, flow cytometry on a PBMC aliquot measured the percentage of naive CD45RAhigh/CD27high T cells. This clonotype was counted only a few times. It has no known antigen specificity. No much larger clonotype is one base removed from it; base qualities were not supplied. The sample was also linked to a second study, of T cells of mothers and their children. Looking at the second paper: The donors were nine systemically healthy Caucasian individuals, made up of three mothers and their six children. cDNA synthesis used all of the extracted RNA, with around 1.4 ug of RNA in each 15 ul reaction. In the second PCR, the M1S primer introduced both the sample barcodes and 2-4 random nucleotides. Each mother yielded over 8 million TCR beta CDR3 reads and each child 3 million to 3.5 million reads. Thymic selection shapes the output of TCR recombination in a similar way in related and unrelated pairs, and inherited differences have a minor effect. Normalized repertoire overlap was always slightly but never significantly higher in related than unrelated mother-child pairs. Persistent microchimeric T cell clones were not detected, at a sensitivity of approximately 98 clones per million clonotypes. The study used deep NGS to compare TCR beta repertoires of mothers and children, seeking features distinguishing related mother-child pairs from unrelated individuals. The mean age was roughly 36 +/- 4 years for the mothers and 11 +/- 4 years for the children. After adapter ligation with NEBNext reagents, the libraries were sequenced on Illumina HiSeq 2000 with 100+100 nt paired-end reads. To prevent cross-contamination, the mother and child libraries were prepared one month apart and sequenced in separate runs. Between about 500,000 and 2,300,000 distinct TCR beta clonotypes were identified per donor. Naive TCR beta clonotypes were estimated from low-frequency clonotypes matched to each donor's FACS-determined naive share, without sorting.

Recombination connected TRBV20-1 to TRBJ2-4, with 11 junctional bases fitting TRBD1. This TCR was sampled from a boy younger than 18 in good health. Sequenced material: blood. Read as DNA, the sequence is TGCAGTGCTAGAGGGACAGGGGGCCCTTTAGCCAAAAACATTCAGTACTTC. Its protein reads: CSARGTGGPLAKNIQYF.